These 17 T cell receptor beta chains share one sample of origin, sequenced in a study of CD8 T cells in Susac syndrome. Reverse transcription of roughly 0.5 to 1 ug RNA used random hexamers. TCRdb re-called the immunoSEQ multiplex PCR reads with MiXCR, one entry per CDR3 protein. The table has about 140,000 distinct CDR3 sequences, more than 85% seen once; the top ten hold around 0.2%. Sequencing was carried out using CD8+ T cells from PBMCs. Receptors originate from a human donor with Susac syndrome.

In its sample, this clonotype was seen once. This chain connects TRBV5-1 to TRBJ2-7; D ambiguous. CDR1 is SGHRS and CDR2 is YFSETQ in the germline V gene. V dropped 2 bases and J dropped 3 bases, with 15 bases sitting between them. This CDR3 has 15 residues. CDR3 bases: TGCGCCAGCAGCTTTAGGGTAAGGGATGACTACGAGCAGTACTTC. It codes for CASSFRVRDDYEQYF.

The rearrangement joins TRBV4-1 to TRBJ1-5, with D hard to call. The V gene's germline CDR1 is MGHRA and CDR2 YSYEKL. The CDR3 has 13 residues. V was trimmed by 0 bases and J by 6 bases, leaving 6 bases between them. DNA for the CDR3: TGCGCCAGCAGCCAAGAACGTAGTCAGCCCCAGCATTTT. Protein product: CASSQERSQPQHF.

V usage is TRBV7-7 and J usage is TRBJ1-1, with D hard to call. Per the germline V gene, CDR1 is SSHAT and CDR2 is FNYEAQ (reference sequence). The CDR3 totals 9 residues. The CDR3 region has the DNA TGTGCTAGACGAGGGAATGGTTTCTTT. Its protein product is CARRGNGFF.

The chain links TRBV12-5 to TRBJ2-2; a possible D gene is TRBD2 (6 bases). CDR3 length: 15 amino acids. The germline CDR1 and CDR2 sequences are LGHNT and FRNRAP. Trimming removed 4 bases from V and 4 bases from J, with 13 bases in between. The CDR3 is CASGSTLGGTGELFF. CDR3 in DNA: TGTGCTAGTGGTTCTACACTGGGAGGCACCGGGGAGCTGTTTTTT.

The gene calls are TRBV12-3 or TRBV12-4 and TRBJ1-1; no firm D call. The CDR3 length is 13 residues. V shed 5 bases and J shed 8 bases, with 15 bases lying between them. CDR3 sequence (DNA): TGTGCCAGCAGTCCCGCCATTCGAGAAGAAGCTTTCTTT. It specifies CASSPAIREEAFF.

The chain carries TRBV2 and TRBJ2-1; D uncertain. CDR1 is SNHLY, CDR2 FYNNEI, per germline. Trimming removed 2 bases at V and 7 bases at J, with 0 bases between. The CDR3 spans 10 residues. CDR3 nucleotides: TGTGCCAGCAGTGAAAATGAGCAGTTCTTC. This sequence encodes CASSENEQFF.

The chain couples TRBV9 to TRBJ2-5, with D perhaps matching TRBD1 or TRBD2 (7 bases each). V lost 4 bases, J lost 5 bases, and 15 bases lay in between. CDR1 is SGDLS, CDR2 YYNGEE, per germline. This CDR3 has 14 amino acids. CDR3 in DNA: TGTGCCAGCAGCCCAGGGGGGGACACTGAGACCCAGTACTTC. Its protein is CASSPGGDTETQYF. Full variable domain (remainder filled in from reference TRBV9 and TRBJ2-5): DSGVTQTPKHLITATGQRVTLRCSPRSGDLSVYWYQQSLDQGLQFLIQYYNGEERAKGNILERFSAQQFPDLHSELNLSSLELGDSALYFCASSPGGDTETQYFGPGTRLLVL.

This chain connects TRBV20-1 to TRBJ1-2; TRBD1 is a possible D gene (6 bases). Trimming cost V 6 bases and J 5 bases, with 25 bases left between them. There are 16 residues in the CDR3. CDR1 and CDR2 (germline): DFQATT, SNEGSKA (reference sequence). The CDR3 is CSANDKPGQVYYGYTF. Here the CDR3 DNA reads TGCAGTGCAAACGATAAGCCGGGACAAGTTTATTATGGCTACACCTTC.

The chain employs TRBV6-5 and TRBJ1-1; D gene uncertain. The CDR3 totals 15 residues. Germline-derived CDR1 and CDR2 are MNHEY and SVGAGI. Trimming took 0 bases from V and 8 from J, leaving 16 bases between them. The CDR3 region has the DNA TGTGCCAGCAGTTACTCGATAGGGCAGGTCCAAGAAGCTTTCTTT. This translates into CASSYSIGQVQEAFF.

This chain connects TRBV3-1 to TRBJ2-3; 9 positions match TRBD2. Germline CDR1 is LGHDT and CDR2 is YNNKEL (reference sequence). With V trimmed by 4 bases and J by 4 bases, 9 bases remained unmatched. The CDR3 contains 16 residues. The CDR3 protein is CASSPPLAGEADTQYF. DNA of the CDR3: TGTGCCAGCAGCCCCCCTTTAGCGGGAGAGGCAGATACGCAGTATTTT.

The V and J genes are TRBV4-1 and TRBJ2-7; D might be TRBD2 (5 bases). This CDR3 comprises 15 residues. Trimming cost V 0 bases and J 2 bases, with 11 bases left between them. Germline V gives CDR1 MGHRA, CDR2 YSYEKL. CDR3 in DNA: TGCGCCAGCAGCCAAGATGACGGGGAAACCTACGAGCAGTACTTC. Amino acid sequence: CASSQDDGETYEQYF.

The gene calls are TRBV5-6 and TRBJ2-7; unclear D gene. This CDR3 spans 14 amino acids. CDR1 and CDR2 from the germline V gene are SGHDT and YYEEEE. Deletions cut 0 bases from V and 3 bases from J, with 10 bases between. The CDR3 region has the DNA TGTGCCAGCAGCTTGGAAGGTACTTACTACGAGCAGTACTTC. Translated, it gives CASSLEGTYYEQYF.

This clonotype was recorded a few times. V usage is TRBV14 and J usage is TRBJ1-1; 8 bases map to TRBD1. The CDR3 is 14 residues long. Germline V gene lookup returns CDR1 SGHDN and CDR2 FVKESK. The junction had 3 bases not matched to a gene; V was cut back by 1 base and J by 5 bases. The CDR3 protein is CASSQAGGWTEAFF. In nucleotides, the CDR3 is TGTGCCAGCAGCCAAGCAGGGGGCTGGACTGAAGCTTTCTTT.

This rearrangement joins TRBV4-1 to TRBJ2-7; D uncertain. The CDR3 runs to 15 residues. The V gene lost 0 bases and the J gene lost 0 bases, with 9 bases spanning the gap. CDR1 is MGHRA, CDR2 YSYEKL, per germline. The DNA for the CDR3 is TGCGCCAGCAGCCAAGAATACCTTAGCTCCTACGAGCAGTACTTC. Translating it yields CASSQEYLSSYEQYF.

This chain links TRBV19 with TRBJ1-3, with no clear D. Deletions cut 6 bases from V and 0 bases from J, with 12 bases between. From germline, CDR1 is LNHDA and CDR2 SQIVND (reference sequence). The CDR3 runs 15 residues. In DNA, the CDR3 is TGTGCCAGTAGGACCGCCGAGTACTCTGGAAACACCATATATTTT. Its translation: CASRTAEYSGNTIYF.

This clonotype was seen once. The chain has TRBV28 and TRBJ1-1; the D is unclear. V was trimmed by 3 bases and J by 1 base, leaving 3 bases between them. CDR3 size: 12 residues. The germline V gene has CDR1 MDHEN and CDR2 SYDVKM. The CDR3 coding sequence is TGTGCCAGCAGTTTTGAGAACACTGAAGCTTTCTTT. This codes for CASSFENTEAFF.

V gene TRBV19 combines with J gene TRBJ2-1, with D hard to call. Germline V gene data show CDR1 as LNHDA and CDR2 as SQIVND (reference sequence). The CDR3 has 15 residues. V dropped 7 bases and J dropped 5 bases, with 18 bases sitting between them. The CDR3 coding sequence is TGTGCCAGTACCTCCCTGGCCATATTAGACAATGAGCAGTTCTTC. This encodes CASTSLAILDNEQFF.